The 24 T cell receptor beta chains below come from one sample, sequenced in a study of graft-versus-host responses after intestinal transplantation listed by TCRdb under 2021. The protocol used for the library was the immunoSEQ multiplex PCR assay. Drawn from immuneACCESS, this table holds only the in-frame rearrangements with V and J called that TCRdb kept. Clones are partly lost; checked studies trace under half to an unresolved V gene and leave the rest unexplained. Here the sample has some 96,000 clones; 90% occur a single time. The top ten constitute 16% of the sample. Source: PBMCs, taken about 440 days after intestinal transplant. All receptors derive from a human patient who received an intestinal transplant, so some T cells may come from the graft donor.

V is TRBV15 and J is TRBJ2-1; 7 nucleotides align to TRBD1. The trim removed 0 bases at V and 1 base at J, leaving 3 bases unmatched. In germline, CDR1 is LNHNV, CDR2 YYDKDF (reference sequence). There are 16 residues in the CDR3. CDR3 in amino acids: CATSREQQGSYNEQFF. As DNA, the CDR3 is TGTGCCACCAGCAGAGAACAACAGGGGTCCTACAATGAGCAGTTCTTC.

As DNA, the CDR3 is TGTGCCAGCAGCCCGGGACTGAACACTGAAGCTTTCTTT. It encodes CASSPGLNTEAFF. The chain carries TRBV5-6 and TRBJ1-1, with TRBD1 as a possible D gene (5 bases). The CDR3 consists of 13 residues. Trimming cost V 4 bases and J 0 bases, with 7 bases left between them. The V gene's germline CDR1 is SGHDT and CDR2 YYEEEE.

The chain links TRBV6-5 to TRBJ2-7; D is perhaps TRBD2 (7 bases). Trimming took 8 bases from V and 5 from J, leaving 13 bases between them. The length of the CDR3 is 12 residues. Germline V CDR1 and CDR2: MNHEY, SVGAGI. The DNA for the CDR3 is TGTGCCAGCGGGGGGGCGTTCCACGAGCAGTACTTC. This translates into CASGGAFHEQYF.

This chain connects TRBV5-1 to TRBJ2-7; unclear D gene. This CDR3 contains 13 residues. From germline, CDR1 is SGHRS and CDR2 YFSETQ. The ends were cut back, 2 bases at V and 3 bases at J, with 9 bases in the middle. This CDR3 reads CASSFGQDYEQYF. The DNA for the CDR3 is TGCGCCAGCAGCTTCGGCCAGGACTACGAGCAGTACTTC.

Notes on this clone: One end of the junction is discordant with germline, which a read error may explain. The rearrangement joins TRBV7-9 to TRBJ1-1; D gene uncertain. The CDR3 loop spans 13 amino acids. Germline lookup yields CDR1 SEHNR and CDR2 FQNEAQ (reference sequence). The CDR3 sequence: CASSPGSDTEVFF. CDR3 DNA: TGTGCCAGCAGCCCCGGGTCTGACACTGAAGTTTTCTTT. The full variable domain, in which reference TRBV7-9 and TRBJ1-1 provide the parts outside the CDR3, is DTGVSQNPRHKITKRGQNVTFRCDPISEHNRLYWYRQTLGQGPEFLTYFQNEAQLEKSRLLSDRFSAERPKGSFSTLEIQRTEQGDSAMYLCASSPGSDTEVFFGQGTRLTVV.

This chain connects TRBV10-1 to TRBJ2-2, with 10 bases lining up with TRBD2. The CDR3 runs 16 residues. V lost 8 bases to trimming and J lost 2 bases; unmatched junction nucleotides: 8. Germline CDR1 WNHNN, CDR2 SYGVQD (reference sequence). CDR3 region: CASLLAGSTNTGELFF. CDR3 nucleotide sequence: TGCGCCAGCCTACTAGCGGGGAGTACTAACACCGGGGAGCTGTTTTTT.

CDR3 sequence reads: CAISESRGTAEAFF. The CDR3 DNA reads as TGTGCCATCAGTGAGTCGCGGGGGACCGCCGAAGCTTTCTTT. This chain connects TRBV10-3 to TRBJ1-1, with D perhaps TRBD1 (5 bases). The CDR3 has 14 amino acids. Germline CDR1 ENHRY, CDR2 SYGVKD. Trimming took 0 bases from V and 8 from J, leaving 13 bases between them.

Turning to this clone: Different DNA sequences within this sample yield the same CDR3. The genes are TRBV7-2 and TRBJ1-2; a weak D match, TRBD1 (5 bases). The V gene lost 1 base and the J gene lost 4 bases, with 13 bases spanning the gap. Germline V gene sequence: CDR1 SGHTA, CDR2 FQGNSA. The CDR3 is made up of 15 amino acids. CDR3 bases: TGTGCCAGCAGCTTAGGGGGTGGGGGGTCCTATGGCTACACCTTC. As protein: CASSLGGGGSYGYTF.

The V gene is TRBV2, the J gene TRBJ2-1; the match to TRBD1 covers 7 bases. Germline loops: CDR1 SNHLY, CDR2 FYNNEI. This CDR3 contains 17 residues. V lost 4 bases and J lost 5; bases outside the gene matches: 14. Written as DNA, the CDR3 is TGTGCCAGCAGTGGAAACAGACAGGGTCCCTTTGACAATGAGCAGTTCTTC. Amino acid sequence: CASSGNRQGPFDNEQFF.

The chain couples TRBV9 to TRBJ2-5, with 9 bases aligning to TRBD1. Germline values: CDR1 SGDLS, CDR2 YYNGEE. V shed 3 bases, J shed 5 bases, and the junction held 5 bases outside the gene matches. This CDR3 region has 14 residues. The CDR3 is CASSEQGAGETQYF. The CDR3 region has the DNA TGTGCCAGCAGCGAACAGGGGGCGGGGGAGACCCAGTACTTC. The full variable domain, completed using reference TRBV9 and TRBJ2-5, is DSGVTQTPKHLITATGQRVTLRCSPRSGDLSVYWYQQSLDQGLQFLIQYYNGEERAKGNILERFSAQQFPDLHSELNLSSLELGDSALYFCASSEQGAGETQYFGPGTRLLVL.

A single count supports this clone. This chain links TRBV7-9 with TRBJ1-3; D not resolved. CDR3 length: 14 residues. V was clipped by 4 bases and J by 0 bases, with 7 bases between them. CDR1 is SEHNR, CDR2 FQNEAQ, per germline (reference sequence). The CDR3 here is CASSSDYSGNTIYF. The CDR3 region has the DNA TGTGCCAGCAGCTCCGATTACTCTGGAAACACCATATATTTT.

This clone was observed once. CDR3 nucleotide sequence: TGTGCCAGCAGCTCAAGTGGACAGTACAATGAGCAGTTCTTC. This gives the protein CASSSSGQYNEQFF. V usage is TRBV7-9 and J usage is TRBJ2-1, with D possibly TRBD1 on 6 matching bases. V dropped 4 bases and J dropped 4 bases, with 11 bases sitting between them. The CDR3 runs 14 residues. CDR1 is SEHNR and CDR2 is FQNEAQ in the germline V gene (reference sequence).

Remarks on this clone: Different DNA sequences within this sample yield the same CDR3. The chain joins TRBV18 to TRBJ2-2; D unclear. The CDR3 consists of 12 residues. The germline V gene encodes CDR1 KGHSH and CDR2 LQKENI. The germline V and J ends were trimmed by 3 bases and 2 bases, with 1 base remaining between them. DNA of the CDR3: TGTGCCAGCTCACCCAACACCGGGGAGCTGTTTTTT. Translating it yields CASSPNTGELFF. Together with reference TRBV18 and TRBJ2-2, the CDR3 gives the full variable domain: NAGVMQNPRHLVRRRGQEARLRCSPMKGHSHVYWYRQLPEEGLKFMVYLQKENIIDESGMPKERFSAEFPKEGPSILRIQQVVRGDSAAYFCASSPNTGELFFGEGSRLTVL.

The V call is TRBV7-9, the J call TRBJ2-3; 7 bases line up with TRBD1. The germline V gene has CDR1 SEHNR and CDR2 FQNEAQ (reference sequence). This CDR3 comprises 17 residues. The junction had 12 bases not matched to a gene; V was cut back by 4 bases and J by 2 bases. The DNA of the CDR3 is TGTGCCAGCAGCTCGACACGGTCGGGACAGCCCACAGATACGCAGTATTTT. It is translated as CASSSTRSGQPTDTQYF.

This clone appeared a few times. The junction shows a germline mismatch at one end, possibly a read error. The gene calls are TRBV2 and TRBJ2-7; TRBD1 agrees at 7 bases. The germline V gene has CDR1 SNHLY and CDR2 FYNNEI. The CDR3 is made up of 12 amino acids. The CDR3 nucleotides read TGTGCCAGCAGTGAAGCGCTTCGGGACAGAGCATTC. This encodes CASSEALRDRAF.

The chain is built from TRBV6-5 and TRBJ1-6, with a weak D call TRBD1 (6 bases). The germline V gene has CDR1 MNHEY and CDR2 SVGAGI. V shed 11 bases and J shed 5 bases, with 19 bases lying between them. This CDR3 region has 15 residues. CDR3 residues: CASRGGDPNNSPLHF. CDR3 DNA sequence: TGTGCCTCGAGGGGGGGAGACCCTAATAATTCACCCCTCCACTTT.

The chain recombines TRBV7-2 with TRBJ2-5, with TRBD2 matching over 9 bases. This CDR3 has 16 amino acids. The V gene end was trimmed by 1 base and the J gene end by 2 bases; junction bases not matched to a gene: 5. Germline-derived CDR1 and CDR2 are SGHTA and FQGNSA. In nucleotides, the CDR3 is TGTGCCAGCAGCTTAGTGCGGCTAGCGGGACAAGAGACCCAGTACTTC. Translating it yields CASSLVRLAGQETQYF.

The chain recombines TRBV4-1 with TRBJ1-4, with TRBD1 as a possible D gene (5 bases). Germline V gene lookup returns CDR1 MGHRA and CDR2 YSYEKL. There are 14 residues in the CDR3. V was cut by 1 base and J by 5 bases, with 8 bases left in between. As DNA, the CDR3 is TGCGCCAGCAGCCAAGGGGGGTTGAATGAAAAACTGTTTTTT. It specifies CASSQGGLNEKLFF.

This clone was observed once. J is TRBJ2-1 and V is TRBV19, with D perhaps matching TRBD1 or TRBD2 (5 bases each). The CDR3 is 14 amino acids. Germline assignment: CDR1 LNHDA and CDR2 SQIVND (reference sequence). V lost 1 base and J 6 bases, leaving 10 bases between the germline ends. The CDR3: CASSIGGAVNEQFF. Here the CDR3 DNA reads TGTGCCAGTAGTATAGGAGGGGCGGTCAATGAGCAGTTCTTC.

The rearrangement joins TRBV19 to TRBJ1-5; 7 bases are shared with TRBD1. Germline V CDR1 and CDR2: LNHDA, SQIVND (reference sequence). The CDR3 contains 14 residues. With 5 bases clipped from V and 4 bases from J, the junction kept 5 bases outside the gene matches. CDR3 amino acids: CASSSQGGNQPQHF. The CDR3, as DNA: TGTGCCAGTAGTTCTCAGGGGGGGAATCAGCCCCAGCATTTT.

This rearrangement joins TRBV9 to TRBJ1-2, with D unresolved. CDR1 is SGDLS, CDR2 YYNGEE, per germline. V lost 0 bases and J 4 bases, leaving 10 bases between the germline ends. The CDR3 contains 14 residues. CDR3 sequence reads: CASSVGSGSYGYTF. Written as DNA, the CDR3 is TGTGCCAGCAGCGTAGGCAGCGGGAGCTATGGCTACACCTTC.

CDR3 protein: CASSQDRVYEQYF. The CDR3, as DNA: TGCGCCAGCAGCCAAGATCGTGTCTACGAGCAGTACTTC. The chain carries TRBV4-1 and TRBJ2-7; D call uncertain. Trimming removed 0 bases from V and 3 bases from J, with 6 bases in between. The CDR3 totals 13 residues. Looked up from germline, CDR1 is MGHRA and CDR2 is YSYEKL.

The chain uses TRBV9 and TRBJ2-3; D unclear. Trimming took 4 bases from V and 5 from J, leaving 8 bases between them. Germline V gives CDR1 SGDLS, CDR2 YYNGEE. This CDR3 spans 12 amino acids. Written as DNA, the CDR3 is TGTGCCAGCAGCTCCCGCGGAGATACGCAGTATTTT. Residues: CASSSRGDTQYF.

The chain uses TRBV27 and TRBJ1-5; tentatively, D is TRBD1 (6 bases). The CDR3 extends over 14 amino acids. V lost 8 bases and J lost 1, with 12 bases in between. Germline loops: CDR1 MNHEY, CDR2 SMNVEV (reference sequence). The CDR3 nucleotides read TGTGCCAGCCGCCGACAGGAGAGCAATCAGCCCCAGCATTTT. Translated: CASRRQESNQPQHF.